The entry below describes one TCR beta chain. The same CDR3 can be traced to other DNA sequences in this sample. This entry is derived from a study of immune evolution from preneoplasia to lung adenocarcinoma. Overall study context: HLA loss of heterozygosity: under 7.5% AIS, about 15% MIA, about 32% ADC, none AAH.

Data came from immunoSEQ multiplex PCR; TCRdb stores just in-frame clones and leaves some out. The sample has tens of thousands of clones, less than 85% seen once. Resections took place in Japan or China from about 2013 to 2018. The clonotype originates from a person aged 60 to 70 with lung adenocarcinoma. Input material: FFPE invasive lung adenocarcinoma tissue.

CDR3: CASSLAGGEETQYF. The CDR3 DNA reads TGCGCCAGCAGCTTGGCCGGGGGCGAAGAGACCCAGTACTTC. J is TRBJ2-5 and V is TRBV5-1; D assignment may be TRBD1 or TRBD2 (6 bases each). Per germline, CDR1 SGHRS and CDR2 YFSETQ. CDR3 size: 14 residues. V lost 0 bases and J lost 3, with 9 bases in between.